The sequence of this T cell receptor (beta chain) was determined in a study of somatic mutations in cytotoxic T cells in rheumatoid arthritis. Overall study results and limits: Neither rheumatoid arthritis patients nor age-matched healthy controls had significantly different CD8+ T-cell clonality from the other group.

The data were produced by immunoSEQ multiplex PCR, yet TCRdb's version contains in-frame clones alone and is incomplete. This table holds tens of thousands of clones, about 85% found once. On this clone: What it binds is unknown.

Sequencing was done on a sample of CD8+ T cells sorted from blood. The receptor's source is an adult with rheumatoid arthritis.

CDR3 nucleotides: TGTGCCAGCAGCCCCTCGCAGGTCCGGGGGACCCAGTACTTC. Its translation is CASSPSQVRGTQYF. The chain is built from TRBV28 and TRBJ2-5; D is possibly TRBD2 (5 bases). CDR3 size: 14 residues. Trimming took 6 bases from V and 7 from J, leaving 18 bases between them. Germline assignment: CDR1 MDHEN and CDR2 SYDVKM.